This TCR beta chain stems from a study of blood T cell repertoires in COVID-19. Study-wide context: Material from acute and convalescent COVID-19 was sourced from the United States, Italy and Spain. The analysed material was cDNA or gDNA that came from T cells, B-cell-depleted T cells, or PBMCs.

This CDR3 has 13 amino acids. Trimming cost V 1 base and J 2 bases, with 6 bases left between them. In germline, CDR1 is MGHRA, CDR2 YSYEKL. Original analysis: How many nucleated cells were present was estimated from reference gene primer amplification. The data were produced by immunoSEQ multiplex PCR, yet TCRdb's version contains in-frame clones alone and is incomplete. V and J calls plus clone size are reproduced from that table; the DNA served to infer D and trimming. Of 200,000 to 300,000 clones in the sample, 88% were seen once. The chain carries TRBV4-1 and TRBJ2-7; D not certain. The sample comprised peripheral blood. The TCR comes from a human donor in a cohort sampled during active COVID-19. DNA for the CDR3: TGCGCCAGCAGCCAAGGAGCCCCCTACGAGCAGTACTTC. Its protein is CASSQGAPYEQYF.